Below, 7 T cell receptor beta chains from the same sample are listed, as sequenced in a study of cytomegalovirus exposure and HLA in healthy donors. The primer mix had 60 Vbeta and 13 Jbeta primers. Sequencing used immunoSEQ multiplex PCR; TCRdb keeps in-frame clones, though not all of them. This sample's table has around 70,000 clones. Sequencing was carried out using PBMCs. The receptors shown here come from a woman in her twenties or thirties in good health and CMV-seronegative.

This chain links TRBV10-3 with TRBJ2-1, with 7 bases identical to TRBD1. Germline V gene lookup returns CDR1 ENHRY and CDR2 SYGVKD. This CDR3 has 11 amino acids. The J segment lost 7 bases and the V segment lost 10 bases, leaving 4 bases of the junction unmatched. CDR3 DNA sequence: TGTGCCACAAAACAGGGGAATGAGCAGTTCTTC. Encoded protein: CATKQGNEQFF.

This rearrangement joins TRBV18 to TRBJ2-2; 11 bases are shared with TRBD2. This CDR3 contains 16 residues. V was pared by 2 bases and J by 7 bases, with 6 bases of the junction left unmatched. The germline V gene encodes CDR1 KGHSH and CDR2 LQKENI. The CDR3 region is CASSPFLGLADGELFF. The DNA of the CDR3 is TGTGCCAGCTCACCATTCTTGGGACTAGCGGACGGGGAGCTGTTTTTT.

The rearrangement links TRBV28 to TRBJ2-3, with a possible D match to TRBD1 (6 bases). The CDR3 loop spans 15 amino acids. V lost 2 bases to trimming and J lost 2 bases, with 11 bases between them. The germline gives CDR1 MDHEN, CDR2 SYDVKM. CDR3 region: CASSLGGPFTDTQYF. The CDR3 coding sequence is TGTGCCAGCAGTTTAGGGGGCCCATTCACAGATACGCAGTATTTT.

The CDR3 protein is CAGLAGGYNEQFF. CDR3 DNA: TGTGCCGGTCTAGCGGGGGGGTACAATGAGCAGTTCTTC. This chain connects TRBV30 to TRBJ2-1, with 12 bases aligning to TRBD2. Germline CDR1 is GTSNPN and CDR2 is SVGIG (reference sequence). Germline trimming cut 8 bases from V and 4 bases from J; bases unmatched to any gene: 3. CDR3 length: 13 amino acids.

The J gene is TRBJ2-7, the V gene TRBV6-1; 10 bases are a match to TRBD2. The CDR3 length is 15 residues. Germline CDR1 MNHNS, CDR2 SASEGT. The V segment lost 1 base and the J segment 6 bases; nucleotides outside the gene matches: 6. The CDR3: CASSEVAGGEREQYF. Here the CDR3 DNA reads TGTGCCAGCAGTGAAGTAGCGGGAGGAGAACGCGAGCAGTACTTC.

The chain recombines TRBV7-9 with TRBJ1-1; the D is unclear. Germline CDR1 reads SEHNR; CDR2 reads FQNEAQ (reference sequence). Trimming took off 4 bases at V and 0 bases at J, with 9 bases between the two ends. This CDR3 has 14 amino acids. The CDR3 reads CASSSTAMNTEAFF. The DNA for the CDR3 is TGTGCCAGCAGCTCCACAGCCATGAACACTGAAGCTTTCTTT.

The chain combines TRBV19 with TRBJ2-5; D might be TRBD2 (6 bases). The germline V and J ends were trimmed by 3 bases and 5 bases, with 22 bases remaining between them. CDR1 and CDR2 (germline): LNHDA, SQIVND (reference sequence). The CDR3 runs to 17 residues. CDR3 bases: TGTGCCAGTAGTATCGGGGGAGCCCCCACCAAACGGGAGACCCAGTACTTC. Its translation is CASSIGGAPTKRETQYF.